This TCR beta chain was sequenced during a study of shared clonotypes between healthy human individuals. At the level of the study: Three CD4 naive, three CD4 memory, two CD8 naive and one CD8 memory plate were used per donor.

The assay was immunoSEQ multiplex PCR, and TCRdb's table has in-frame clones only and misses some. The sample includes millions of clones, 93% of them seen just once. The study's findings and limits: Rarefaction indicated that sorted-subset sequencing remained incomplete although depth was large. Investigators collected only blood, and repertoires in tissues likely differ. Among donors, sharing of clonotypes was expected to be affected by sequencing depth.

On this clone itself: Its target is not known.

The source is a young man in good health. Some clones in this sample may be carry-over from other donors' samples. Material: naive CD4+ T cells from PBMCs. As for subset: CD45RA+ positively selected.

Here the CDR3 DNA reads TGCGCCAGCAGCTTGGAGGGGCAGGTGGTTGCAGATACGCAGTATTTT. Translating it yields CASSLEGQVVADTQYF. J is TRBJ2-3 and V is TRBV5-1, with D perhaps TRBD1 (5 bases). From germline, CDR1 is SGHRS and CDR2 YFSETQ. This CDR3 is built from 16 residues. The V end lost 0 bases, the J end lost 4 bases, and 15 bases lay between the germline ends.